The 26 T cell receptor beta chains reported below all come from one sample, sequenced in a study of cytomegalovirus exposure and HLA in healthy donors. It was with 60 Vbeta and 13 Jbeta primers that the PCR ran. The repertoire was sequenced with immunoSEQ multiplex PCR; TCRdb's copy has only in-frame clones and lacks some. The sample lists under 150,000 clones; over 60% were seen once. Sequenced sample: PBMCs. These receptors were collected from a man aged 40-49 years in good health and CMV-seronegative.

The J gene is TRBJ2-7, the V gene TRBV19; 10 nucleotides line up with TRBD1. The length of the CDR3 is 15 residues. The junction had 5 bases not matched to a gene; V was cut back by 4 bases and J by 2 bases. Germline V gene data show CDR1 as LNHDA and CDR2 as SQIVND (reference sequence). The CDR3 sequence is CASSTSGQGTYEQYF. The CDR3 nucleotides read TGTGCCAGTAGTACCTCGGGACAGGGGACCTACGAGCAGTACTTC.

This clone has only one observation. Written as DNA, the CDR3 is TGTGCCAGCAGCCCGGACAGGGCCTTCTATGGCTACACCTTC. Translation: CASSPDRAFYGYTF. The V and J genes are TRBV9 and TRBJ1-2; 8 nucleotides line up with TRBD1. This CDR3 is built from 14 residues. V dropped 4 bases and J dropped 4; count of bases not matched to a gene: 6. Germline loops: CDR1 SGDLS, CDR2 YYNGEE.

V is TRBV10-3 and J is TRBJ2-3; 9 nucleotides line up with TRBD1. The CDR3 is made up of 17 amino acids. The germline V gene encodes CDR1 ENHRY and CDR2 SYGVKD. Unmatched junction bases numbered 12, after V lost 5 bases and J lost 3 bases. The CDR3 reads CAISNPRDRVETDTQYF. CDR3 in DNA: TGTGCCATCAGTAACCCCCGGGACAGGGTGGAGACAGATACGCAGTATTTT.

This sequence joins TRBV7-2 and TRBJ1-2, with TRBD1 matching over 8 bases. The CDR3 totals 15 residues. CDR1 is SGHTA and CDR2 is FQGNSA in the germline V gene. After removal of 5 bases from V and 8 bases from J, the junction contained 13 bases not matched to a gene. The CDR3 DNA reads as TGTGCCAGCAGCCAACACTCCACAGGGGGTGGAGGCTACACCTTC. The encoded protein is CASSQHSTGGGGYTF.

CDR3 protein: CASNRGLTGDGYTF. CDR3 sequence (DNA): TGTGCCAGTAATCGGGGGCTTACAGGGGATGGCTACACCTTC. The V call is TRBV19, the J call TRBJ1-2, with 7 bases lining up with TRBD1. The CDR3 is 14 amino acids. The germline gives CDR1 LNHDA, CDR2 SQIVND (reference sequence). V shed 7 bases and J 6 bases; nucleotides not matched to a gene: 11. Variable domain in full (rest from reference TRBV19 and TRBJ1-2): DGGITQSPKYLFRKEGQNVTLSCEQNLNHDAMYWYRQDPGQGLRLIYYSQIVNDFQKGDIAEGYSVSREKKESFPLTVTSAQKNPTAFYLCASNRGLTGDGYTFGSGTRLTVV.

This chain uses TRBV9 with TRBJ1-1; no reliable D call. Deletions cut 3 bases from V and 0 bases from J, with 12 bases between. Germline assignment: CDR1 SGDLS and CDR2 YYNGEE. This CDR3 is built from 15 residues. The DNA for the CDR3 is TGTGCCAGCAGCGGACGTCAGGCGATGAACACTGAAGCTTTCTTT. Its translation is CASSGRQAMNTEAFF.

About this clone itself: At one end, the junction sequence differs from germline, possibly due to a read error. This sequence joins TRBV19 and TRBJ1-4; 8 positions agree with TRBD1. The CDR3 spans 14 residues. CDR1 and CDR2 (germline): LNHDA, SQIVND (reference sequence). CDR3 DNA sequence: TGTGCGAGTAATGGGGGACAGGAGAATGAAAAACTGTTTTTT. Translation gives CASNGGQENEKLFF.

The chain is built from TRBV30 and TRBJ1-1; maybe TRBD1 (6 bases). Per the germline V gene, CDR1 is GTSNPN and CDR2 is SVGIG (reference sequence). This CDR3 contains 14 residues. V was shortened by 3 bases and J by 7 bases, with 18 bases between the two germline ends. CDR3 bases: TGTGCCTGGAGGGGGGGGCAGGGGTTCGATGAAGCTTTCTTT. Translated, it gives CAWRGGQGFDEAFF.

V gene TRBV5-6 combines with J gene TRBJ2-1, with a tentative D call TRBD1 (5 bases). The CDR3 sequence is 13 residues long. Between the trimmed V and J ends, which lost 4 bases and 8 bases, there was a span of 13 bases. Germline lookup yields CDR1 SGHDT and CDR2 YYEEEE. CDR3 DNA sequence: TGTGCCAGCAGCCTGGGCCTCAGGGATGAGCAGTTCTTC. It translates to CASSLGLRDEQFF. Drawing the rest from reference TRBV5-6 and TRBJ2-1, the complete variable domain is DAGVTQSPTHLIKTRGQQVTLRCSPKSGHDTVSWYQQALGQGPQFIFQYYEEEERQRGNFPDRFSGHQFPNYSSELNVNALLLGDSALYLCASSLGLRDEQFFGPGTRLTVL.

This clone was counted only a few times. V and J are TRBV11-2 and TRBJ2-7; D remains unclear. This CDR3 region has 11 residues. With 4 bases removed from V and 4 bases from J, the gap between germline ends came to 5 bases. Germline values: CDR1 SGHAT, CDR2 FQNNGV. In DNA form, the CDR3 reads TGTGCCAGCAGCTCTAATTACGAGCAGTACTTC. This gives the protein CASSSNYEQYF.

This rearrangement joins TRBV28 to TRBJ2-7; D gene uncertain. Germline V gene sequence: CDR1 MDHEN, CDR2 SYDVKM. Trimming cost V 5 bases and J 2 bases, with 10 bases left between them. CDR3 size: 13 residues. The CDR3 DNA reads as TGTGCCAGCAGTCCCTCGACACCCTACGAGCAGTACTTC. Translating gives CASSPSTPYEQYF. The whole variable domain, filled in from reference TRBV28 and TRBJ2-7, reads DVKVTQSSRYLVKRTGEKVFLECVQDMDHENMFWYRQDPGLGLRLIYFSYDVKMKEKGDIPEGYSVSREKKERFSLILESASTNQTSMYLCASSPSTPYEQYFGPGTRLTVT.

This clone was picked up a small number of times. The chain links TRBV7-2 to TRBJ2-3; 7 bases are a match to TRBD2. Trimming took 5 bases from V and 2 from J; bases not matched to a gene: 7. Germline V gene lookup returns CDR1 SGHTA and CDR2 FQGNSA. There are 15 residues in the CDR3. CDR3 protein: CASSPVAGDTDTQYF. In nucleotides, the CDR3 is TGTGCCAGCAGCCCCGTCGCGGGAGACACAGATACGCAGTATTTT.

In nucleotides, the CDR3 is TGTGCCAGCAGTGAAGGAATGCGGGGGGTTGGCACAGATACGCAGTATTTT. Translated, it gives CASSEGMRGVGTDTQYF. This chain links TRBV2 with TRBJ2-3, with 8 bases aligning to TRBD2. Germline lookup yields CDR1 SNHLY and CDR2 FYNNEI. Trimming at V came to 1 base and at J to 1 base, leaving 7 bases not matched to a gene. The length of the CDR3 is 17 residues. Using reference TRBV2 and TRBJ2-3 for the parts outside the CDR3, the full variable domain is EPEVTQTPSHQVTQMGQEVILRCVPISNHLYFYWYRQILGQKVEFLVSFYNNEISEKSEIFDDQFSVERPDGSNFTLKIRSTKLEDSAMYFCASSEGMRGVGTDTQYFGPGTRLTVL.

The chain uses TRBV28 and TRBJ2-7; 7 bases are a match to TRBD1. Trimming cost V 4 bases and J 9 bases; bases outside gene matches: 18. The CDR3 consists of 16 residues. Germline CDR1 MDHEN, CDR2 SYDVKM. CDR3 residues: CASSYPGTETLSGQYF. CDR3 nucleotides: TGTGCCAGCAGTTATCCCGGGACAGAAACCTTGTCGGGGCAGTACTTC.

This clone was seen more than once but under ten times. The CDR3 spells CASSFIGGAGYTF. Here the CDR3 DNA reads TGTGCCAGCAGCTTTATAGGGGGCGCGGGCTACACCTTC. The gene calls are TRBV7-6 and TRBJ1-2; 7 nucleotides agree with TRBD1. Trimming at V came to 3 bases and at J to 8 bases, leaving 6 bases not matched to a gene. This CDR3 has 13 residues. Per the germline V gene, CDR1 is SGHVS and CDR2 is FNYEAQ. Complete variable domain (other parts from reference TRBV7-6 and TRBJ1-2): GAGVSQSPRYKVTKRGQDVALRCDPISGHVSLYWYRQALGQGPEFLTYFNYEAQQDKSGLPNDRFSAERPEGSISTLTIQRTEQRDSAMYRCASSFIGGAGYTFGSGTRLTVV.

Remarks on this clone: The sample holds other DNA sequences that translate to the same CDR3. This chain connects TRBV4-1 to TRBJ1-2; D is unclear. CDR3 length: 14 residues. Trimming took off 0 bases at V and 2 bases at J, with 7 bases between the two ends. Looked up from germline, CDR1 is MGHRA and CDR2 is YSYEKL. The CDR3 bases are TGCGCCAGCAGCCAAGACCCCGGGAACTATGGCTACACCTTC. Translating it yields CASSQDPGNYGYTF.

The chain uses TRBV14 and TRBJ2-7; possibly TRBD1 for D (5 bases). The germline V gene encodes CDR1 SGHDN and CDR2 FVKESK. V shed 0 bases and J shed 2 bases, with 14 bases lying between them. The CDR3 consists of 16 residues. In nucleotides, the CDR3 is TGTGCCAGCAGCCAAGATCGGGTAGGGGTGACCTACGAGCAGTACTTC. Translating gives CASSQDRVGVTYEQYF. Full variable domain (remainder filled in from reference TRBV14 and TRBJ2-7): EAGVTQFPSHSVIEKGQTVTLRCDPISGHDNLYWYRRVMGKEIKFLLHFVKESKQDESGMPNNRFLAERTGGTYSTLKVQPAELEDSGVYFCASSQDRVGVTYEQYFGPGTRLTVT.

This clone turned up a few times. The rearrangement joins TRBV28 to TRBJ2-1, with D uncertain. The CDR3 is made up of 12 amino acids. Per the germline V gene, CDR1 is MDHEN and CDR2 is SYDVKM. V shed 8 bases and J shed 1 base, with 6 bases lying between them. Here the CDR3 DNA reads TGTGCCAGCGCGGTGTCCTACAATGAGCAGTTCTTC. Protein sequence: CASAVSYNEQFF.

This rearrangement joins TRBV13 to TRBJ1-6, with D maybe TRBD1 (5 bases). CDR1 and CDR2 from the germline V gene are PRHDT and FYEKMQ (reference sequence). This CDR3 is 15 amino acids long. V was shortened by 3 bases and J by 6 bases, with 12 bases between the two germline ends. CDR3 protein: CASSFSGEGNSPLHF. The CDR3 DNA is TGTGCCAGCAGCTTTTCGGGGGAAGGTAATTCACCCCTCCACTTT. Filled out from reference TRBV13 and TRBJ1-6, the complete variable domain reads AAGVIQSPRHLIKEKRETATLKCYPIPRHDTVYWYQQGPGQDPQFLISFYEKMQSDKGSIPDRFSAQQFSDYHSELNMSSLELGDSALYFCASSFSGEGNSPLHFGNGTRLTVT.

This clone showed up many times. This rearrangement joins TRBV4-2 to TRBJ1-4, with D perhaps matching TRBD1 (5 bases). The CDR3 consists of 15 residues. V was trimmed by 2 bases and J by 8 bases, leaving 15 bases between them. CDR1 is LGHNA, CDR2 YNFKEQ, per germline. In nucleotides, the CDR3 is TGTGCCAGCAGCCAACTCCTAGGGGAGGTAGAAAAACTGTTTTTT. Protein sequence: CASSQLLGEVEKLFF.

This rearrangement joins TRBV29-1 to TRBJ1-1; 7 nucleotides line up with TRBD1. CDR3 length: 12 residues. Germline V gene data show CDR1 as SQVTM and CDR2 as ANQGSEA. The ends lost 4 bases at V and 1 base at J; junction bases unmatched: 0. The DNA of the CDR3 is TGCAGCGTTGGACAGGGGAACACTGAAGCTTTCTTT. Translating gives CSVGQGNTEAFF.

The chain employs TRBV27 and TRBJ1-1, with D hard to call. The CDR3 is made up of 13 amino acids. V was cut by 3 bases and J by 1 base, with 6 bases left in between. CDR1 and CDR2 from the germline V gene are MNHEY and SMNVEV (reference sequence). CDR3 in DNA: TGTGCCAGCAGTTTTAGAGGGAACACTGAAGCTTTCTTT. Its translation is CASSFRGNTEAFF.

V is TRBV9 and J is TRBJ2-2; the match to TRBD2 covers 8 bases. The CDR3 contains 15 residues. Germline V gives CDR1 SGDLS, CDR2 YYNGEE. J was trimmed by 6 bases and V by 1 base; bases with no gene match: 5. In DNA, the CDR3 is TGTGCCAGCAGCGTACCAGCGGGAGTCGCCGGGGAGCTGTTTTTT. Translated, it gives CASSVPAGVAGELFF.

J is TRBJ2-3 and V is TRBV10-3; D is undetermined. This CDR3 contains 15 residues. Germline V gene lookup returns CDR1 ENHRY and CDR2 SYGVKD. Trimming removed 2 bases from V and 2 bases from J, with 11 bases in between. The DNA of the CDR3 is TGTGCCATCAGTGAGGGTCAGTATACCACAGATACGCAGTATTTT. This sequence encodes CAISEGQYTTDTQYF.

The chain links TRBV5-4 to TRBJ1-5, with 8 bases lining up with TRBD1. J gave up 4 bases and V 0 bases, and 9 bases lay outside the gene matches. The CDR3 consists of 17 residues. Germline values: CDR1 SGHNT, CDR2 YYREEE (reference sequence). The CDR3 sequence is CASSLAKDRVRNQPQHF. CDR3 coding DNA: TGTGCCAGCAGCTTGGCCAAGGACAGGGTAAGGAATCAGCCCCAGCATTTT.

CDR3 amino acids: CASSPRQNSPLHF. For the CDR3, the DNA is TGTGCCAGCAGCCCTAGACAGAATTCACCCCTCCACTTT. V is TRBV13 and J is TRBJ1-6; tentatively, D is TRBD1 (5 bases). V dropped 5 bases and J dropped 7 bases, with 9 bases sitting between them. The CDR3 extends over 13 amino acids. Looked up from germline, CDR1 is PRHDT and CDR2 is FYEKMQ (reference sequence).